This TCR beta chain was identified during a study of T-cell reconstitution after alpha-beta-depleted transplantation in children. This clonotype was picked up many times. Unique molecular identifiers were built into the TCRbeta library. TCRdb re-called the PCR reads with MiXCR, one entry per CDR3 protein. This table has 200,000 to 250,000 distinct CDR3 sequences, approximately 12% appearing once. The CDR3 extends over 14 amino acids. V was pared by 5 bases and J by 4 bases, with 6 bases of the junction left unmatched. Per germline, CDR1 DFQATT and CDR2 SNEGSKA (reference sequence). This chain connects TRBV20-1 to TRBJ2-3; 10 nucleotides match TRBD2. The origin of this receptor is a human donor who donated a stem cell graft to a child with acute lymphoblastic leukemia. The source was PBMCs from the stem cell graft donor, collected from the stem cell graft. This chain's CDR3 is CSAGGAGGPDTQYF. CDR3 DNA sequence: TGCAGTGCTGGGGGAGCGGGGGGGCCAGATACGCAGTATTTT.